Each of the 18 T cell receptor beta chains below was sequenced from the same sample in a study of shared clonotypes between healthy human individuals. Profiled with immunoSEQ multiplex PCR; TCRdb holds only in-frame clones, not every one. The sample gives some 980,000 clones, approximately 76% of which show up once; about 1.5% is in the top ten. The sequenced sample was memory CD4+ T cells sorted from blood. Indicated subset: CD45RA-negative fraction. The source of these receptors is a young man in good health.

This clone was seen a few times. V and J are TRBV5-4 and TRBJ1-5; 7 nucleotides line up with TRBD1. The CDR3 loop spans 14 amino acids. Germline V gene lookup returns CDR1 SGHNT and CDR2 YYREEE (reference sequence). V shed 4 bases and J 4 bases; nucleotides not matched to a gene: 5. The CDR3 coding sequence is TGTGCCAGCAGCCCAGACAGGGCTAATCAGCCCCAGCATTTT. Residues: CASSPDRANQPQHF.

The chain joins TRBV25-1 to TRBJ2-2; tentatively, D is TRBD1 (6 bases). The CDR3 has 12 residues. The germline gives CDR1 MGHDK, CDR2 SYGVNS. Trimming cost V 5 bases and J 9 bases, with 10 bases left between them. This CDR3 is CASSKQGWELFF. The CDR3 bases are TGTGCCAGCAGTAAACAGGGCTGGGAGCTGTTTTTT.

The chain is built from TRBV18 and TRBJ2-1; 9 bases fit TRBD2. The length of the CDR3 is 16 residues. The ends lost 3 bases at V and 7 bases at J; junction bases unmatched: 10. From germline, CDR1 is KGHSH and CDR2 LQKENI. CDR3 sequence: CASSPAQREVGNEQFF. The CDR3 DNA follows: TGTGCCAGCTCACCCGCCCAGCGGGAGGTGGGGAATGAGCAGTTCTTC.

At least ten counts were recorded for this clone. The same CDR3 can be traced to other DNA sequences in this sample. This chain links TRBV7-9 with TRBJ1-2, with 7 nucleotides matching TRBD1. V was pared by 5 bases and J by 2 bases, with 5 bases of the junction left unmatched. Looked up from germline, CDR1 is SEHNR and CDR2 is FQNEAQ (reference sequence). The CDR3 is 14 amino acids. DNA of the CDR3: TGTGCCAGCAGCCCCAAGACAGGGAACTATGGCTACACCTTC. Its translation is CASSPKTGNYGYTF. Full variable domain (missing parts from reference TRBV7-9 and TRBJ1-2): DTGVSQNPRHKITKRGQNVTFRCDPISEHNRLYWYRQTLGQGPEFLTYFQNEAQLEKSRLLSDRFSAERPKGSFSTLEIQRTEQGDSAMYLCASSPKTGNYGYTFGSGTRLTVV.

The chain has TRBV6-1 and TRBJ2-1; D unresolved. The germline gives CDR1 MNHNS, CDR2 SASEGT. The CDR3 runs 14 residues. With 5 bases removed from V and 0 bases from J, the gap between germline ends came to 8 bases. The CDR3 DNA follows: TGTGCCAGCAGTCTTAAGAGCTCCTACAATGAGCAGTTCTTC. It translates to CASSLKSSYNEQFF.

Comment on this clone: Different DNA sequences within this sample yield the same CDR3. The gene calls are TRBV18 and TRBJ2-1; 7 bases agree with TRBD1. The V and J ends lost 6 bases and 2 bases, in that order; junction bases with no gene match: 7. The CDR3 runs 15 residues. CDR1 KGHSH and CDR2 LQKENI come from the germline V gene. CDR3 sequence (DNA): TGTGCCAGCTCCCCGGGGCAGGGGGCCTACAATGAGCAGTTCTTC. Translation: CASSPGQGAYNEQFF.

The J gene is TRBJ2-5, the V gene TRBV10-3, with no clear D. Deletions cut 3 bases from V and 12 bases from J, with 14 bases between. This CDR3 is built from 12 residues. Germline V gene data show CDR1 as ENHRY and CDR2 as SYGVKD. In DNA, the CDR3 is TGTGCCATCAGTGACGTAGGGTTGAAAGAGTACTTC. As protein: CAISDVGLKEYF.

J is TRBJ2-7 and V is TRBV19; the D gene is possibly TRBD2 (5 bases). Germline values: CDR1 LNHDA, CDR2 SQIVND (reference sequence). V lost 1 base and J 7 bases, leaving 17 bases between the germline ends. This CDR3 contains 15 residues. CDR3 in DNA: TGTGCCAGTAGTATAGGCGCGGGCGCGGGCGTGGAGCAGTACTTC. It translates to CASSIGAGAGVEQYF.

The chain employs TRBV30 and TRBJ1-1; TRBD1 agrees at 8 bases. This CDR3 has 13 amino acids. V dropped 6 bases and J dropped 10; count of bases not matched to a gene: 13. Germline V gives CDR1 GTSNPN, CDR2 SVGIG (reference sequence). CDR3 in DNA: TGTGCCTGCCCTAAGGACAGGGAATATGGAGCTTTCTTT. It yields the protein CACPKDREYGAFF.

The chain combines TRBV27 with TRBJ2-1; tentatively, D is TRBD1 or TRBD2 (7 bases each). CDR1 is MNHEY, CDR2 SMNVEV, per germline (reference sequence). The CDR3 is made up of 17 amino acids. V lost 5 bases and J lost 3, with 20 bases in between. CDR3 region: CASSIGKGGGLYNEQFF. CDR3 bases: TGTGCCAGCAGTATCGGGAAGGGAGGGGGCCTCTACAATGAGCAGTTCTTC.

Here the CDR3 reads CASSEGPSLGEEQYF. The CDR3 bases are TGTGCCAGCAGTGAAGGTCCCTCATTGGGGGAAGAGCAGTACTTC. V usage is TRBV2 and J usage is TRBJ2-7; perhaps D is TRBD1 or TRBD2 (5 bases each). The V and J ends lost 1 base and 7 bases respectively, with 17 bases between them. The CDR3 is 15 residues long. Germline lookup yields CDR1 SNHLY and CDR2 FYNNEI. Full variable domain (outside the CDR3, taken from reference TRBV2 and TRBJ2-7): EPEVTQTPSHQVTQMGQEVILRCVPISNHLYFYWYRQILGQKVEFLVSFYNNEISEKSEIFDDQFSVERPDGSNFTLKIRSTKLEDSAMYFCASSEGPSLGEEQYFGPGTRLTVT.

The chain links TRBV28 to TRBJ1-3; 7 nucleotides match TRBD1. The CDR3 contains 16 residues. From germline, CDR1 is MDHEN and CDR2 SYDVKM. After removal of 5 bases from V and 0 bases from J, the junction contained 7 bases not matched to a gene. For the CDR3, the DNA is TGTGCCAGCAGTCACGGGACAGACTACTCTGGAAACACCATATATTTT. Its translation: CASSHGTDYSGNTIYF.

This chain connects TRBV30 to TRBJ1-6; D is possibly TRBD1 (5 bases). Germline-derived CDR1 and CDR2 are GTSNPN and SVGIG (reference sequence). The CDR3 is 15 amino acids. V dropped 4 bases and J dropped 12 bases, with 22 bases sitting between them. The CDR3: CAWTPTGTSNQPLHF. The CDR3, as DNA: TGTGCCTGGACCCCTACCGGGACTTCGAACCAACCCCTCCACTTT. Looking up the rest from reference TRBV30 and TRBJ1-6 gives the full variable domain: SQTIHQWPATLVQPVGSPLSLECTVEGTSNPNLYWYRQAAGRGLQLLFYSVGIGQISSEVPQNLSASRPQDRQFILSSKKLLLSDSGFYLCAWTPTGTSNQPLHFGNGTRLTVT.

The V gene is TRBV28, the J gene TRBJ1-1; 10 bases agree with TRBD1. CDR1 and CDR2 (germline): MDHEN, SYDVKM. The CDR3 runs to 15 residues. Trimming took 7 bases from V and 3 from J; bases not matched to a gene: 8. CDR3 DNA sequence: TGTGCCAGCAACGGGCGGGACAGGGGATACACTGAAGCTTTCTTT. It translates to CASNGRDRGYTEAFF.

As DNA, the CDR3 is TGTGCCAGCAGCACCCGACCAGACGGCTCCTACAATGAGCAGTTCTTC. Amino acids: CASSTRPDGSYNEQFF. This sequence joins TRBV11-2 and TRBJ2-1; D gene ambiguous. The V end lost 5 bases, the J end lost 0 bases, and 14 bases lay between the germline ends. Germline V gives CDR1 SGHAT, CDR2 FQNNGV. This CDR3 is 16 amino acids long.

Concerning this clone itself: Other nucleotide sequences from this sample produce the same CDR3. This chain connects TRBV29-1 to TRBJ1-2; 10 bases are a match to TRBD1. V shed 4 bases, J shed 4 bases, and the junction held 0 bases outside the gene matches. Germline CDR1 SQVTM, CDR2 ANQGSEA. This CDR3 region has 12 residues. DNA for the CDR3: TGCAGCGTTGGGACAGGGGGCTATGGCTACACCTTC. It codes for CSVGTGGYGYTF.

This clone has just one count. One end of the junction is discordant with germline, which a read error may explain. The rearrangement joins TRBV7-7 to TRBJ2-5, with D perhaps matching TRBD2 (5 bases). The CDR3 sequence is 13 residues long. Germline CDR1 is SSHAT and CDR2 is FNYEAQ (reference sequence). The CDR3 is CASSDYSRETQYF. The CDR3 bases are TGTGCTAGCAGCGACTACTCCCGGGAGACCCAGTACTTC. The full variable domain, rest sourced from reference TRBV7-7 and TRBJ2-5, is GAGVSQSPRYKVTKRGQDVTLRCDPISSHATLYWYQQALGQGPEFLTYFNYEAQPDKSGLPSDRFSAERPEGSISTLTIQRTEQRDSAMYRCASSDYSRETQYFGPGTRLLVL.

The rearrangement links TRBV23-1 to TRBJ2-5; possibly TRBD2 for D (6 bases). TRBV23-1 is given ORF status, its function remaining uncertain. There are 18 residues in the CDR3. Trimming pared 5 bases from V and 5 bases from J, leaving 27 bases between. CDR3: CASSTRGWAQPMLETQYF. The CDR3 DNA is TGCGCCAGCAGTACCCGGGGGTGGGCACAACCAATGCTGGAGACCCAGTACTTC.